These 25 T cell receptor beta chains were all obtained from the same sample, sequenced in a study of T cells expressing NK-cell markers. From the 5' RACE reads, TCRdb lists one entry per CDR3 protein and no DNA. Recorded here are roughly 380,000 distinct CDR3 sequences; the top ten clones represent around 5.3%. What was sequenced was blood T cells: a sorted CD56 or NKG2C T cell subset, CD4+ or CD8+ T cells, or bulk PBMC T cells (not recorded which). The receptors here all came from a man aged 18 to 70 in good health.

The CDR3 loop reads CSALWRGQRGAYEQYF. The chain uses TRBV20-1 and TRBJ2-7; lacking DNA, the TRBD1 call made by TCRdb goes unchecked. Per the germline V gene, CDR1 is DFQATT and CDR2 is SNEGSKA (reference sequence). This CDR3 has 16 amino acids.

This chain uses TRBV5-5 with TRBJ2-7; TCRdb names TRBD1, which stays unverified in the absence of DNA. The germline V gene encodes CDR1 SGHKS and CDR2 YYEKEE (reference sequence). The CDR3 contains 13 residues. The CDR3 region is CASSPLGAYEQYF.

The V gene is TRBV2, the J gene TRBJ1-4. The CDR3 covers 14 residues. Germline V gene data show CDR1 as SNHLY and CDR2 as FYNNEI. CDR3 protein: CASSDLLIGEKLFF. The full variable domain, rest sourced from reference TRBV2 and TRBJ1-4, is EPEVTQTPSHQVTQMGQEVILRCVPISNHLYFYWYRQILGQKVEFLVSFYNNEISEKSEIFDDQFSVERPDGSNFTLKIRSTKLEDSAMYFCASSDLLIGEKLFFGSGTQLSVL.

V is TRBV3-1 and J is TRBJ1-2. In germline, CDR1 is LGHDT, CDR2 YNNKEL (reference sequence). The CDR3 contains 14 residues. The CDR3 protein is CASSRVEAKYGYTF.

The chain has TRBV12-5 and TRBJ2-1; TCRdb returns TRBD1, unconfirmable since there is no DNA. This CDR3 spans 14 amino acids. CDR1 is LGHNT and CDR2 is FRNRAP in the germline V gene. CDR3 sequence: CASGYGQNRNEQFF.

The CDR3 here is CASRPDRGLYEQYF. V and J are TRBV6-1 and TRBJ2-7; as DNA is missing, the TRBD1 call by TCRdb cannot be tested. The CDR3 is made up of 14 amino acids. Germline V gene sequence: CDR1 MNHNS, CDR2 SASEGT.

V and J are TRBV12-3 or TRBV12-4 and TRBJ2-3; TCRdb designates TRBD1, a call that cannot be tested without DNA. The length of the CDR3 is 16 residues. The CDR3 sequence is CASSLRTGGSTDTQYF.

This sequence joins TRBV12-3 or TRBV12-4 and TRBJ2-7; absent DNA, TCRdb's TRBD1 call cannot be checked. The CDR3 is 14 amino acids. The CDR3 spells CASSDRGGNYEQYF.

J is TRBJ1-2 and V is TRBV18. The germline gives CDR1 KGHSH, CDR2 LQKENI. The CDR3 spans 15 residues. The chain's CDR3 is CASSPSLQHNYGYTF.

The chain combines TRBV6-2 or TRBV6-3 with TRBJ2-1; TCRdb names TRBD1, which stays unverified in the absence of DNA. Germline CDR1 is MNHEY and CDR2 is SVGEGT. This CDR3 is 17 amino acids long. CDR3 region: CASSSNRGTSSYNEQFF.

This sequence joins TRBV7-2 and TRBJ2-2; the TCRdb D gene call, TRBD1, has no DNA to confirm it. Germline values: CDR1 SGHTA, CDR2 FQGNSA. This CDR3 has 16 amino acids. The CDR3 reads CASKLAGGPNTGELFF.

The V and J genes are TRBV9 and TRBJ2-1; TCRdb outputs TRBD2, but without DNA this stays unchecked. Germline loops: CDR1 SGDLS, CDR2 YYNGEE. The CDR3 spans 16 residues. The CDR3 sequence: CASSTNSGGSYNEQFF.

The chain joins TRBV20-1 to TRBJ2-1; TCRdb's D call of TRBD2 is untestable without DNA. CDR3 length: 12 amino acids. The germline V gene has CDR1 DFQATT and CDR2 SNEGSKA (reference sequence). This CDR3 reads CSGGRRVNEQFF.

The chain joins TRBV15 to TRBJ2-4; with no DNA, the TCRdb D assignment of TRBD2 cannot be verified. The V gene's germline CDR1 is LNHNV and CDR2 YYDKDF (reference sequence). This CDR3 has 15 residues. The chain's CDR3 is CATSRDGPSENIQYF.

The V and J genes are TRBV14 and TRBJ1-2. The CDR3 has 11 amino acids. Germline CDR1 is SGHDN and CDR2 is FVKESK. CDR3 amino acids: CASSTGDGYTF.

The chain uses TRBV7-9 and TRBJ2-1; TCRdb names TRBD1, which stays unverified in the absence of DNA. From germline, CDR1 is SEHNR and CDR2 FQNEAQ (reference sequence). There are 16 residues in the CDR3. CDR3 amino acids: CASSQRFQGERNEQFF. Complete variable domain (other parts from reference TRBV7-9 and TRBJ2-1): DTGVSQNPRHKITKRGQNVTFRCDPISEHNRLYWYRQTLGQGPEFLTYFQNEAQLEKSRLLSDRFSAERPKGSFSTLEIQRTEQGDSAMYLCASSQRFQGERNEQFFGPGTRLTVL.

The V and J genes are TRBV29-1 and TRBJ2-1; the D call of TRBD2 rests on TCRdb alone, since no DNA is present to check it. The CDR3 loop spans 14 amino acids. Germline CDR1 reads SQVTM; CDR2 reads ANQGSEA. CDR3 amino acids: CSGNLARSYNEQFF.

V gene TRBV27 combines with J gene TRBJ2-7; lacking DNA, the TRBD1 call made by TCRdb goes unchecked. In germline, CDR1 is MNHEY, CDR2 SMNVEV (reference sequence). The CDR3 covers 13 residues. CDR3: CASSFRGAREQYF.

The chain recombines TRBV6-1 with TRBJ2-3; TCRdb outputs TRBD2, but without DNA this stays unchecked. Germline V gives CDR1 MNHNS, CDR2 SASEGT. The CDR3 extends over 15 amino acids. The CDR3 spells CASSALPGLVVTQYF.

The chain employs TRBV7-9 and TRBJ2-2; the D gene TCRdb calls, TRBD1, cannot be checked with no DNA. The CDR3 runs to 14 residues. Germline V gene lookup returns CDR1 SEHNR and CDR2 FQNEAQ (reference sequence). CDR3 sequence: CASSLTGVTGELFF.

The chain carries TRBV19 and TRBJ2-1. The CDR3 consists of 15 residues. Germline CDR1 LNHDA, CDR2 SQIVND (reference sequence). The CDR3 loop reads CASKSSGSSYNEQFF.

V gene TRBV6-5 combines with J gene TRBJ1-4; absent DNA, TCRdb's TRBD1 call cannot be checked. The CDR3 runs 14 residues. Germline values: CDR1 MNHEY, CDR2 SVGAGI. Here the CDR3 reads CASSYGQGNEKLFF.

CDR3 loop: CASSPERRATGSYNEQFF. The V and J genes are TRBV28 and TRBJ2-1; absent DNA, TCRdb's TRBD2 call cannot be checked. Per germline, CDR1 MDHEN and CDR2 SYDVKM. The length of the CDR3 is 18 residues.

This chain joins TRBV2 and TRBJ2-1; TCRdb returns TRBD1, unconfirmable since there is no DNA. Germline V gives CDR1 SNHLY, CDR2 FYNNEI. The CDR3 runs to 11 residues. CDR3 sequence: CASSGDIVEFF.

The gene calls are TRBV9 and TRBJ2-1; checking the TCRdb D call of TRBD1 is not possible without DNA. Germline CDR1 and CDR2: SGDLS and YYNGEE. This CDR3 has 15 residues. CDR3 region: CASSTGTAPYNEQFF.